A selection of T cell receptor beta chains follows, all from one sample in a study of T-cell reconstitution after alpha-beta-depleted transplantation in children. One entry per CDR3 protein results from TCRdb running MiXCR on the PCR reads. The sample yields 640,000 or so distinct CDR3 sequences, around 17% seen once. The material sequenced was PBMCs from the stem cell graft donor, taken from the stem cell graft. All receptors derive from a human donor who donated a stem cell graft to a child with acute myeloid leukemia. Each CDR3 is given with its conserved first and last residue. The order of the fields is J gene, clone size, D gene, V gene, CDR3 protein, CDR3 DNA. A D gene is named only where the DNA matches it firmly. A clone size is listed for some rows: how often the clone was seen (once, few, many), or a class if it is expanded.

TRBJ1-1,many,-,TRBV7-9,CASSLVTGETEAFF,TGTGCCAGCAGCTTAGTAACTGGTGAGACTGAAGCTTTCTTT
TRBJ2-2,-,TRBD2,TRBV20-1,CSARGGLAGKNTGELFF,TGCAGTGCGAGGGGTGGCCTAGCGGGAAAGAACACCGGGGAGCTGTTTTTT
TRBJ1-5,few,-,TRBV12-3/TRBV12-4,CASRTQNQPQHF,TGTGCCAGCCGCACCCAGAATCAGCCCCAGCATTTT
TRBJ1-4,few,-,TRBV7-2,CASSPQGSREEKLFF,TGTGCCAGCAGCCCTCAGGGGAGCAGGGAGGAAAAACTGTTTTTT
TRBJ2-4,-,-,TRBV27,CASSLYGLAKNIQYF,TGTGCCAGCAGTTTATACGGGCTAGCCAAAAACATTCAGTACTTC
TRBJ2-2,many,-,TRBV7-3,CASSHSPLGTGELFF,TGTGCCAGCAGCCATAGCCCGTTAGGGACCGGGGAGCTGTTTTTT
TRBJ2-2,-,-,TRBV24-1,CATSVAQFAGELFF,TGTGCCACCAGTGTCGCACAGTTCGCCGGGGAGCTGTTTTTT
TRBJ2-3,few,TRBD1,TRBV5-1,CASSLSVQGEATQYF,TGCGCCAGCAGCTTGAGTGTACAGGGGGAGGCTACGCAGTATTTT
TRBJ1-1,many,-,TRBV20-1,CSAAPGTEAFF,TGCAGTGCCGCCCCGGGCACTGAAGCTTTCTTT
TRBJ2-5,many,-,TRBV9,CASSVDGGIETQYF,TGTGCCAGCAGCGTAGACGGGGGAATAGAGACCCAGTACTTC
TRBJ2-2,-,-,TRBV6-5,CASSYGRADTGELFF,TGTGCCAGCAGTTACGGCAGGGCGGACACCGGGGAGCTGTTTTTT
TRBJ2-5,few,TRBD2,TRBV20-1,CSALSAGPLGETQYF,TGCAGTGCTCTATCAGCGGGGCCCCTGGGGGAGACCCAGTACTTC
TRBJ1-5,-,TRBD1,TRBV15,CATSTHEKTGGNQPQHF,TGTGCCACCAGCACCCACGAAAAGACAGGGGGCAATCAGCCCCAGCATTTT